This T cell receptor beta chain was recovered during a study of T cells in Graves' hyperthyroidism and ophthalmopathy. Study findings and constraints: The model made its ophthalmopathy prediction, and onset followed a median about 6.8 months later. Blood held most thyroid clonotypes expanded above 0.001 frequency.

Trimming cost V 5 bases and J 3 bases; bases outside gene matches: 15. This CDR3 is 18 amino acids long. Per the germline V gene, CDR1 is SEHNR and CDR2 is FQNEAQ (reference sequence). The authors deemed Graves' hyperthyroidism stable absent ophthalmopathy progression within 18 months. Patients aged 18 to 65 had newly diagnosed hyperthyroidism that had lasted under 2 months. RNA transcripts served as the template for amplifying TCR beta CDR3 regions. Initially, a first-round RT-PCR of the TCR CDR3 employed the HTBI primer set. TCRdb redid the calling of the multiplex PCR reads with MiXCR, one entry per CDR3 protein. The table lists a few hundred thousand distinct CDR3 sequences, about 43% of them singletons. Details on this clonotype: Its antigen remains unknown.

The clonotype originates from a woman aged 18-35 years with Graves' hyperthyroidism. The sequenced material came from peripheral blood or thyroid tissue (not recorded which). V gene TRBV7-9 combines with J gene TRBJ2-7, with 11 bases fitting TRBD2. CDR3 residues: CASSRSTSGSAEIYEQYF. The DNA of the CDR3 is TGTGCCAGCAGCCGCTCTACTAGCGGGAGTGCTGAGATCTACGAGCAGTACTTC.